The TCR beta chain under discussion was sequenced for a study of T cell repertoires in cytomegalovirus infection. The wider study: Public signatures in TCR beta pointed to CMV infection and matching HLA type.

This clonotype was recorded many times. The antigen is not known. Study results and caveats: People with CMV and the relevant HLA were identified by cumulative public TCR beta family frequency.

In TCRdb, the reads were re-called with MiXCR into one record per CDR3 protein. In the table there are almost 300,000 distinct CDR3 sequences, roughly 9.3% of which are singletons. The trim removed 3 bases at V and 5 bases at J, leaving 10 bases unmatched. This CDR3 comprises 17 residues. From germline, CDR1 is KGHDR and CDR2 SFDVKD. The sequencing input was PBMCs. The source is a human donor in good health (CMV status not recorded). Some clones in this sample may be carry-over from other donors' samples. The chain carries TRBV24-1 and TRBJ2-1; TRBD1 aligns across 9 bases. The CDR3 region has the DNA TGTGCCACCAGTGATCCCGCCGGACAGGGGAACGACAATGAGCAGTTCTTC. Its translation is CATSDPAGQGNDNEQFF.